Reported below is one TCR beta chain. Participant age was roughly 18 to 100 years, and participants resided in roughly 25 US areas. Grouping used clinical history reported by participants in a survey and questionnaire. The CDR3 is made up of 17 amino acids. V gave up 0 bases and J gave up 5 bases, with 18 bases separating them. The germline V gene has CDR1 KGHSH and CDR2 LQKENI. The record originates from a study of blood T cell repertoires in COVID-19. Only in-frame clones appear in the TCRdb table, and some are missing; sequencing was by immunoSEQ multiplex PCR. The sample shows 200,000 to 300,000 clones, around nine tenths of them seen only once.

The sample comprised PBMCs or T cells enriched from blood (not recorded which). The V call is TRBV18, the J call TRBJ2-3; perhaps TRBD2 as D (5 bases). The TCR originated in a woman aged 30 to 39 who had recovered from COVID-19. DNA for the CDR3: TGTGCCAGCTCACCACCATTGACGGGATGGAGTTTAGATACGCAGTATTTT. This gives the protein CASSPPLTGWSLDTQYF.